These 15 T cell receptor beta chains were all obtained from the same sample, sequenced in a study of blood T cell repertoires in COVID-19. Some clones are missing from TCRdb's copy, which holds only in-frame ones; the method was immunoSEQ multiplex PCR. The sample lists 180,000 or so clones; about four fifths were seen once. Sequenced: peripheral blood. Receptor source: a woman in her thirties or forties with COVID-19, enrolled during active disease.

The chain joins TRBV28 to TRBJ1-5; 7 bases align to TRBD1. CDR3 length: 16 amino acids. The germline V gene encodes CDR1 MDHEN and CDR2 SYDVKM. Germline trimming cut 4 bases from V and 1 base from J; bases unmatched to any gene: 7. The DNA for the CDR3 is TGTGCCAGCAGTTCCCCGACAGGGTTAAGCAATCAGCCCCAGCATTTT. Its translation is CASSSPTGLSNQPQHF.

The chain recombines TRBV27 with TRBJ1-3; the match to TRBD1 covers 10 bases. J gave up 4 bases and V 4 bases, and 7 bases lay outside the gene matches. In germline, CDR1 is MNHEY, CDR2 SMNVEV (reference sequence). This CDR3 region has 16 residues. CDR3 in amino acids: CASSSRTGGQGNTIYF. As DNA, the CDR3 is TGTGCCAGCAGTTCCCGGACAGGGGGACAAGGAAACACCATATATTTT.

The chain employs TRBV27 and TRBJ2-1, with D possibly matching TRBD1 (7 bases). This CDR3 region has 16 residues. Trimming took off 6 bases at V and 6 bases at J, with 21 bases between the two ends. The germline gives CDR1 MNHEY, CDR2 SMNVEV (reference sequence). The CDR3 nucleotides read TGTGCCAGCAGCAACCAGGGGGATGGGGGACTCAATGAGCAGTTCTTC. Translated, it gives CASSNQGDGGLNEQFF.

Written as DNA, the CDR3 is TGTGCCAGCAGAACCAGCGACAGGGTGTATAATTCACCCCTCCACTTT. It yields the protein CASRTSDRVYNSPLHF. This rearrangement joins TRBV2 to TRBJ1-6; 7 bases match TRBD1. This CDR3 has 16 residues. Trimming at V came to 6 bases and at J to 4 bases, leaving 9 bases not matched to a gene. CDR1 SNHLY and CDR2 FYNNEI come from the germline V gene.

V is TRBV28 and J is TRBJ1-1; D might be TRBD1 (5 bases). With 2 bases removed from V and 1 base from J, the gap between germline ends came to 5 bases. Looked up from germline, CDR1 is MDHEN and CDR2 is SYDVKM. There are 13 residues in the CDR3. CDR3: CASSLRGNTEAFF. In DNA form, the CDR3 reads TGTGCCAGCAGTTTAAGGGGGAACACTGAAGCTTTCTTT.

The chain couples TRBV6-5 to TRBJ1-6; tentatively, D is TRBD1 (5 bases). Trimming left V 7 bases short and J 6 bases short, with 16 bases between. CDR3 length: 15 residues. Germline V lookup: CDR1 MNHEY, CDR2 SVGAGI. CDR3 sequence: CASIPGAAINSPLHF. The CDR3 nucleotides are TGTGCCAGCATTCCTGGGGCGGCTATTAATTCACCCCTCCACTTT.

This clone was counted only a few times. The chain employs TRBV7-8 and TRBJ2-7; the match to TRBD2 covers 8 bases. Germline values: CDR1 SGHVS, CDR2 FQNEAQ. Trimming took 6 bases from V and 0 from J; bases not matched to a gene: 4. The CDR3 runs to 14 residues. The chain's CDR3 is CASRERELSYEQYF. The CDR3 coding sequence is TGTGCCAGCAGGGAGCGGGAGCTCTCCTACGAGCAGTACTTC.

The DNA for the CDR3 is TGCGCCAGCGGGGACAGGTACACAGATACGCAGTATTTT. This gives the protein CASGDRYTDTQYF. This sequence joins TRBV10-1 and TRBJ2-3; 8 bases map to TRBD1. The V segment lost 8 bases and the J segment 2 bases; nucleotides outside the gene matches: 3. This CDR3 has 13 residues. CDR1 is WNHNN and CDR2 is SYGVQD in the germline V gene (reference sequence).

This sequence joins TRBV24-1 and TRBJ2-5; no definite D call. Germline CDR1 KGHDR, CDR2 SFDVKD. The CDR3 contains 13 residues. Trimming removed 5 bases at V and 4 bases at J, with 10 bases between. The DNA of the CDR3 is TGTGCCACCAGTGGGAACTGGAGAGAGACCCAGTACTTC. It encodes CATSGNWRETQYF.

The chain carries TRBV2 and TRBJ2-2, with 8 bases identical to TRBD1. The V gene's germline CDR1 is SNHLY and CDR2 FYNNEI. The CDR3 has 16 residues. V was pared by 5 bases and J by 1 base, with 6 bases of the junction left unmatched. CDR3 DNA sequence: TGTGCCAGCAGTTCCAGCGGACAGGGGAACACCGGGGAGCTGTTTTTT. Its protein is CASSSSGQGNTGELFF.

The chain links TRBV9 to TRBJ1-1; 8 nucleotides line up with TRBD1. The V gene end was trimmed by 3 bases and the J gene end by 3 bases; junction bases not matched to a gene: 10. Germline assignment: CDR1 SGDLS and CDR2 YYNGEE. CDR3 length equals 16 residues. CDR3 protein: CASSAGTGFLDTEAFF. For the CDR3, the DNA is TGTGCCAGCAGCGCTGGGACAGGTTTTCTAGACACTGAAGCTTTCTTT. The full variable domain, with the rest looked up from reference TRBV9 and TRBJ1-1, is DSGVTQTPKHLITATGQRVTLRCSPRSGDLSVYWYQQSLDQGLQFLIQYYNGEERAKGNILERFSAQQFPDLHSELNLSSLELGDSALYFCASSAGTGFLDTEAFFGQGTRLTVV.

The chain employs TRBV10-3 and TRBJ2-2; D is uncertain. Germline assignment: CDR1 ENHRY and CDR2 SYGVKD. V was shortened by 0 bases and J by 6 bases, with 11 bases between the two germline ends. The CDR3 is 15 residues long. CDR3 nucleotide sequence: TGTGCCATCAGTGAGTCGGTAGCTCATGCCGGGGAGCTGTTTTTT. Amino acid sequence: CAISESVAHAGELFF.

The chain employs TRBV19 and TRBJ2-1, with 7 bases fitting TRBD1. Germline CDR1 reads LNHDA; CDR2 reads SQIVND (reference sequence). The V and J ends lost 5 bases and 1 base, in that order; junction bases with no gene match: 2. This CDR3 region has 14 residues. The CDR3 region has the DNA TGTGCCAGTAGTCAGGGGGTGTCCTACAATGAGCAGTTCTTC. This sequence encodes CASSQGVSYNEQFF.

This chain connects TRBV2 to TRBJ1-1, with 9 bases identical to TRBD1. Germline values: CDR1 SNHLY, CDR2 FYNNEI. The CDR3 length is 12 residues. J gave up 1 base and V 9 bases, and 0 bases lay outside the gene matches. CDR3 in DNA: TGTGCCAGGGGACAGGGGAACACTGAAGCTTTCTTT. Protein sequence: CARGQGNTEAFF. Full variable domain (outside the CDR3, taken from reference TRBV2 and TRBJ1-1): EPEVTQTPSHQVTQMGQEVILRCVPISNHLYFYWYRQILGQKVEFLVSFYNNEISEKSEIFDDQFSVERPDGSNFTLKIRSTKLEDSAMYFCARGQGNTEAFFGQGTRLTVV.

This rearrangement joins TRBV2 to TRBJ2-7; TRBD2 aligns across 7 bases. This CDR3 comprises 17 residues. From germline, CDR1 is SNHLY and CDR2 FYNNEI. The trim removed 7 bases at V and 2 bases at J, leaving 17 bases unmatched. The CDR3 sequence is CASMGRGALAPTYEQYF. In nucleotides, the CDR3 is TGTGCCAGCATGGGGAGAGGTGCACTAGCGCCGACCTACGAGCAGTACTTC.